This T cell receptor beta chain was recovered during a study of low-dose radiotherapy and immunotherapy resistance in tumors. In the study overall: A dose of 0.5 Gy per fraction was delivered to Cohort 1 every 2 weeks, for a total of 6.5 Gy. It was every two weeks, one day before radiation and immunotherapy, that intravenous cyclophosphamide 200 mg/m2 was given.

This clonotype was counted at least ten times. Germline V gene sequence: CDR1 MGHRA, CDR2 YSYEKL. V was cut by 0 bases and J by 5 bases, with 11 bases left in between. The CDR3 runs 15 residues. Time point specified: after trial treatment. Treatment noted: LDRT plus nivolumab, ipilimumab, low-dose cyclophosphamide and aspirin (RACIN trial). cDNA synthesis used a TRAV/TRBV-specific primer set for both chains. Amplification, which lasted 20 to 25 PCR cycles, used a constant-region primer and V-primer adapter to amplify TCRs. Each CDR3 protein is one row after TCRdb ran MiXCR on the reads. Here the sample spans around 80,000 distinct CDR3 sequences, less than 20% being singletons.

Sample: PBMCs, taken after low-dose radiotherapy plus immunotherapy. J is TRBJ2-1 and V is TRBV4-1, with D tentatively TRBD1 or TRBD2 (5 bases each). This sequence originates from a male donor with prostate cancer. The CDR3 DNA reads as TGCGCCAGCAGCCAAGATCGAGGGGTTAACAATGAGCAGTTCTTC. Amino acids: CASSQDRGVNNEQFF.